Ten or more counts support the clone carrying this T cell receptor (beta chain). The antigen is unknown. The data were taken from a study of T cell repertoires in cytomegalovirus infection. About the study: Recently identified HLA-C-restricted CMV epitopes were among the peptides used. Indicated by public TCR beta signatures were CMV infection and matching HLA type. Whole-study findings and limits: Dominating the ex vivo response were HLA-C-restricted CMV-specific TCR beta clonotypes. There were carriers of CMV plus the relevant HLA, and cumulative public TCR beta family frequency identified them.

Germline assignment: CDR1 SEHNR and CDR2 FQNEAQ (reference sequence). Trimming left V 7 bases short and J 2 bases short, with 11 bases between. This CDR3 is 13 amino acids long. TCRdb recomputed calls from the reads with MiXCR, one row per CDR3 protein. The top ten clones hold 10% to 15% of a sample with about 310,000 distinct CDR3 sequences, 20% to 30% of them seen once. The clonotype was recovered from a human donor in good health (CMV status not recorded). Some clones in this sample may be carry-over from other donors' samples. The sequencing here drew on cultured PBMCs, taken from culture after CMV antigen stimulation. The chain recombines TRBV7-9 with TRBJ2-5; tentative D call: TRBD2 (6 bases). The CDR3 loop is CASNLGGQETQYF. In nucleotides, the CDR3 is TGTGCCAGCAATTTGGGGGGTCAAGAGACCCAGTACTTC. Filled out from reference TRBV7-9 and TRBJ2-5, the complete variable domain reads DTGVSQNPRHKITKRGQNVTFRCDPISEHNRLYWYRQTLGQGPEFLTYFQNEAQLEKSRLLSDRFSAERPKGSFSTLEIQRTEQGDSAMYLCASNLGGQETQYFGPGTRLLVL.